This T cell receptor (beta chain) emerged from a study of T cell repertoires in cytomegalovirus infection. Study summary: Public TCR beta signatures provided an indication of both CMV infection and a matching HLA type.

Study outcomes and limitations: Dominant in the ex vivo response were TCR beta clonotypes restricted by HLA-C and specific for CMV. The cumulative frequency of public TCR beta families distinguished individuals who carried CMV together with the relevant HLA.

TCRdb called the reads again in MiXCR, with one record for every CDR3 protein. This table has hundreds of thousands of distinct CDR3 sequences, approximately 31% appearing once. The CDR3 sequence is 15 residues long. Germline trimming cut 6 bases from V and 1 base from J; bases unmatched to any gene: 4. This clonotype was counted a few times. Its cognate antigen is unknown. This chain connects TRBV12-3 or TRBV12-4 to TRBJ2-5; 11 nucleotides line up with TRBD1. The source is a human donor in good health (CMV status not recorded). Some clones in this sample may be carry-over from other donors' samples. The source material was cultured CD8+ T cells from PBMCs, sampled from culture after CMV antigen stimulation. The CDR3 loop reads CASRGQGGTQETQYF. As DNA, the CDR3 is TGTGCCAGCAGGGGACAGGGGGGCACCCAAGAGACCCAGTACTTC.